The entry that follows covers one TCR beta chain sequence. A single count supports this clone. What antigen it recognizes has not been identified. No base quality values were provided; no much bigger clone lies one nucleotide off. The donors were included in the validation cohort of around 120 subjects, a group kept apart from the approximately 700-subject first cohort. These data belong to a study of cytomegalovirus exposure and HLA in healthy donors (dated by TCRdb to 2016 to 2017). Regarding the complete study: A later analysis indicated that the 95 to 150 validation repertoires were generated on the platform also employed for the roughly 720 repertoires of the first cohort. The study was designed to test whether signatures of past pathogen exposure could be identified by cataloging public T cell receptors. A separate validation cohort of 90 to 150 different subjects was used in addition to the roughly 700-subject first cohort. To predict cytomegalovirus infection status, the study brought together high-throughput TCR immunosequencing, statistical association of individual TCRs with disease status, and machine learning.

Overall study outcomes, separate from this receptor: While some public TCRs were present in many individuals, most TCR sequences turned up only very rarely across donors. In vitro tests confirmed that a few of the cytomegalovirus-associated TCR beta chains recognize cytomegalovirus antigens. The classifier was reported to diagnose cytomegalovirus status with high specificity and sensitivity in both the original cohort and the validation cohort. A later analysis lacked HLA typing for the validation cohort, so it scored co-occurrence in that cohort across all 120 or so repertoires. Of the cluster scores, 94% were above 0 in a later analysis, which found that TCRs clustered in the first cohort also tended to co-occur in the 120 or so validation repertoires. It was suggested by the authors that the approach could potentially be generalized to other disease states and immunological phenotypes. In the study, some 180 TCR beta chains were listed as associated with cytomegalovirus.

The library was made by the immunoSEQ multiplex PCR assay. The original pipeline was this. A statistical classification framework was built for diagnosing cytomegalovirus status from the catalog of TCR beta chain sequences. The table was pulled from immuneACCESS by TCRdb, which kept in-frame rearrangements only. Such tables lose some clones; where checked, under half of the loss comes from unresolved V genes, and the rest has no known cause. V, J and clone size derive from that table, while D and trimming were established from the DNA sequence. The sample has more than 55,000 clones on record, more than 90% of them singletons. Of the sample, approximately 0.91% falls within the top ten clones. The CDR1 and CDR2 encoded by the germline V gene (reference sequence) are LNHDA and SQIVND. Inclusive of the bounding cysteine and phenylalanine, the CDR3 is 16 residues long. Only the CDR3 DNA stays, 48 bases, in frame from base 1. V trim: 0 bases; J trim: 5 bases; unmatched bases: 3.

The sequence links TRBV19 to TRBJ2-2; 10 bases in the junction line up with TRBD1. This TCR was sampled from a man aged 18 to 35 in good health and CMV-seronegative. The specimen was PBMCs. The CDR3 region has the sequence CASSIDRTGGTGELFF. The nucleotide sequence reads TGTGCCAGTAGTATAGATCGGACAGGGGGAACCGGGGAGCTGTTTTTT.